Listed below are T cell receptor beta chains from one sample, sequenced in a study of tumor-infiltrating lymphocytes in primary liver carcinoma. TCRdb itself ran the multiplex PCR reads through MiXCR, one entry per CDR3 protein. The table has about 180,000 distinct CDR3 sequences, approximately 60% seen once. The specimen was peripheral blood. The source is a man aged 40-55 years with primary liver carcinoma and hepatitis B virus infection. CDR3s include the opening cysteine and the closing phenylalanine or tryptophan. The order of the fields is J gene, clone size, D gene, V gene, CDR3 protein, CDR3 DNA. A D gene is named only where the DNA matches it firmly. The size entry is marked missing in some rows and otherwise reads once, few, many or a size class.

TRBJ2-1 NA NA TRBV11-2 CASSLSGGEQFF TGTGCCAGCAGCTTAAGTGGAGGTGAGCAGTTCTTC
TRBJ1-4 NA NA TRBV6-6 CASSYLWRVDEKLFF TGTGCCAGCAGTTACCTTTGGCGAGTCGACGAAAAACTGTTTTTT
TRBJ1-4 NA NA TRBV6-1 CASGAGRSNEKLFF TGTGCCAGTGGTGCAGGGAGGTCTAATGAAAAACTGTTTTTT
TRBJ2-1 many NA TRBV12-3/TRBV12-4 CASSYQGTVYNEQFF TGTGCCAGCAGCTACCAGGGAACGGTCTACAATGAGCAGTTCTTC
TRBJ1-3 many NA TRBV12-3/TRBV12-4 CASSGTVENTIYF TGTGCCAGCAGCGGGACTGTGGAAAACACCATATATTTT
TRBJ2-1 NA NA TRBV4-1 CASNQEVKQAEEFF TGCGCCAGCAACCAAGAAGTTAAACAGGCTGAGGAGTTCTTC
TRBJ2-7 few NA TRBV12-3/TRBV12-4 CASIGASSYEQYF TGTGCCAGCATAGGAGCGAGCTCCTACGAGCAGTACTTC
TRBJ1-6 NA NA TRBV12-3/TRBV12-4 CASSLFGGESPLHF TGTGCCAGCAGTTTATTCGGTGGCGAATCACCCCTCCACTTT
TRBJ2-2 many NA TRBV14 CASSPLNTGELFF TGTGCCAGCAGCCCTTTGAACACCGGGGAGCTGTTTTTT
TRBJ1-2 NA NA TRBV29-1 CNVEIRNYGYTF TGCAACGTTGAAATCAGGAACTATGGCTACACCTTC
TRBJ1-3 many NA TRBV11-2 CASSLVGHGNTIYF TGTGCCAGCAGCTTAGTAGGACACGGAAACACCATATATTTT
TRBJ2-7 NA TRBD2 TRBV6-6 CASSGGGGAYEQYF TGTGCCAGCAGTGGCGGCGGGGGGGCGTACGAGCAGTACTTC
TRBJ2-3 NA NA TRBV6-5 CASSYSKLAVDTQYF TGTGCCAGCAGTTACTCGAAACTAGCCGTAGATACGCAGTATTTT
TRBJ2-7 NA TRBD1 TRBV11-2 CGSSLRQGIRHEQHF TGTGGCAGCAGCTTGAGACAGGGTATCCGCCACGAGCAGCATTTC
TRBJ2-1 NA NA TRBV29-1 CSVEDISGALPYNEQFF TGCAGCGTTGAAGATATCTCGGGGGCTCTACCCTACAATGAGCAGTTCTTC
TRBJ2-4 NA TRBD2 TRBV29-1 CSVTGVFERDPPDPQLNIQYF TGCAGCGTTACTGGTGTGTTCGAGCGGGATCCACCCGACCCACAATTAAACATTCAGTACTTC
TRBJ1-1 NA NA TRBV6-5 CASKRTAVTEAFF TGTGCCAGCAAGCGGACTGCGGTCACTGAAGCTTTCTTT
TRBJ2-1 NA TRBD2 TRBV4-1 CASSRRIAGTYNEQFF TGCGCCAGCAGCCGTAGGATAGCGGGAACCTACAATGAGCAGTTCTTC
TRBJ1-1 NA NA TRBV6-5 CASRPSGTNTEAFF TGTGCCAGCAGACCTTCCGGGACGAACACTGAAGCTTTCTTT
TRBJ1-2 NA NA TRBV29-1 CSVDGFGGQDYGYTF TGCAGCGTTGATGGGTTCGGGGGGCAGGACTATGGCTACACCTTC
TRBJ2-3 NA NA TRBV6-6 CASSYLPPWSEISTDTQYF TGTGCCAGCAGTTATCTCCCCCCCTGGAGCGAGATTAGCACAGATACGCAGTATTTT
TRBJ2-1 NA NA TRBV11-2 CASSSGLLSEQLF TGTGCCAGCAGCTCGGGACTCCTAAGCGAACAGCTCTTC
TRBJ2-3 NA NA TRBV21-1 CASSKFVWPSGRGSTDTQYF TGTGCCAGCAGCAAATTCGTGTGGCCTAGCGGGAGGGGTAGCACAGATACGCAGTATTTT
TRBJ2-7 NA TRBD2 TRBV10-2 CASSERTSGRNYEQYF TGCGCCAGCAGTGAGCGGACTAGCGGGCGTAACTACGAGCAGTACTTC
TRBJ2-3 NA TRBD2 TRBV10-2 CANSARERELYTDTQYF TGCGCCAACAGTGCCCGAGAGCGGGAGCTCTACACGGATACGCAGTATTTT
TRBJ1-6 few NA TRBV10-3 CAISESGPGPGSSPLHF TGTGCCATCAGTGAGTCGGGACCGGGACCCGGGAGTTCACCCCTCCACTTT
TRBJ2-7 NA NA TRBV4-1 CASSQRYKAHTYEQCF TGCGCCAGCAGCCAAAGGTACAAGGCCCATACCTACGAGCAGTGCTTC
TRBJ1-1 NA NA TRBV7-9 CASSLLSGGTEAFF TGTGCCAGCAGCTTACTCTCGGGAGGGACTGAAGCTTTCTTT
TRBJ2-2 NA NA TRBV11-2 CASNTRIRGLFF TGTGCCAGCAACACTAGAATACGGGGGCTGTTTTTT
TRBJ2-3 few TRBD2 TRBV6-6 CASSSTSGLTNTQYF TGTGCCAGCAGTTCGACTAGCGGCCTCACAAATACGCAGTATTTT
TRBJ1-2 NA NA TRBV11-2 CAGSLGKGRDYGYTF TGTGCCGGCAGCTTAGGAAAGGGACGGGACTATGGCTACACCTTC
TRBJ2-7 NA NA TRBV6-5 CASSYSPTRVHEQYF TGTGCCAGCAGTTACTCCCCCACCAGGGTGCACGAGCAGTACTTC
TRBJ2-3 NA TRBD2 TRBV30 CAWARLAGGQDTQYF TGTGCCTGGGCTAGACTAGCGGGAGGGCAAGATACGCAGTATTTT
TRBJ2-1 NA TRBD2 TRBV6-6 CASSWRQLAAGPHNEQFF TGTGCCAGCAGTTGGAGGCAGCTAGCGGCCGGGCCCCACAATGAGCAGTTCTTC
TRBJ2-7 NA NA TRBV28 CASSLSGPNLQYF TGTGCCAGCAGTTTATCGGGACCCAATCTGCAGTACTTC
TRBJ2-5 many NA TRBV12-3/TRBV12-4 CASRGGGGLETQYF TGTGCCAGCAGGGGAGGGGGAGGATTAGAGACCCAGTACTTC
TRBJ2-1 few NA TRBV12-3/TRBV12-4 CASSHSPGDEQFF TGTGCCAGCAGTCACTCCCCGGGCGATGAGCAGTTCTTC
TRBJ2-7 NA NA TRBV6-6 CASSLAFAASYEQYF TGTGCCAGCAGCTTGGCCTTTGCTGCCAGCTACGAGCAGTACTTC
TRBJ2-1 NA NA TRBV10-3 CAIQGTDEQFF TGTGCCATCCAAGGTACCGATGAGCAGTTCTTC
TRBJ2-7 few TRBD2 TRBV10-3 CAISGGGSVGDEQYF TGTGCCATCAGTGGGGGCGGGAGCGTGGGGGACGAGCAGTACTTC
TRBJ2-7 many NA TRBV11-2 CASSRERKAYEQYF TGTGCCAGCAGCCGCGAGCGGAAAGCCTACGAGCAGTACTTC
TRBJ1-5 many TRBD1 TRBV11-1 CASSWGQGSPQHF TGTGCCAGCAGCTGGGGACAGGGTTCGCCCCAGCATTTT
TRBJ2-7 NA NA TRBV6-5 CASSYSSLYEHYF TGTGCCAGCAGTTACTCGAGCCTCTACGAGCACTACTTC
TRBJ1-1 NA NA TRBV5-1 CASTNPALNTEAFF TGCGCCAGCACTAACCCAGCGCTTAACACTGAAGCTTTCTTT
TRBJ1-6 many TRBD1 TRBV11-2 CASSRLGQDNSPLHF TGTGCCAGCAGCCGCCTCGGACAGGACAATTCACCCCTCCACTTT
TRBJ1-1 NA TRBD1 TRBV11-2 CASSLPTGVISSTEAFF TGTGCCAGCAGCTTACCGACAGGGGTCATCAGTAGCACTGAAGCTTTTTTT
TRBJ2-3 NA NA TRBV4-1 CSSSQEPRYSPSTDTQYF TGCTCCAGCAGCCAAGAACCCAGATATAGTCCCAGCACAGATACGCAGTATTTT
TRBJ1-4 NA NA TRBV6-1 CASSMQGTNEKLFF TGTGCCAGCAGCATGCAGGGGACTAATGAAAAACTGTTTTTT
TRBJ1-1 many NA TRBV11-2 CASSLDKGSRAFF TGTGCCAGCAGCTTAGATAAGGGATCGCGGGCTTTCTTT
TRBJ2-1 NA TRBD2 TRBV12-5 CASGRRTSGGGNEQFF TGTGCTAGTGGAAGAAGGACTAGCGGGGGGGGCAATGAGCAGTTCTTC
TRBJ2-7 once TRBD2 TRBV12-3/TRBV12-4 CASSRAGEEQHF TGTGCCAGCAGCCGGGCGGGGGAAGAGCAGCACTTC
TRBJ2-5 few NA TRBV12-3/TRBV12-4 CASSLSLETQYF TGTGCCAGCAGTTTAAGTTTAGAGACCCAGTACTTC